The 9 T cell receptor beta chains reported below all come from one sample, sequenced in a study of T cell repertoires in cytomegalovirus infection. Via MiXCR, TCRdb re-called the reads, giving one row per CDR3 protein. Of about 210,000 distinct CDR3 sequences in the sample, about 7% were seen once. The specimen sequenced was PBMCs. Source of these receptors: a human donor in good health (CMV status not recorded). Some clones in this sample may be carry-over from other donors' samples.

The sample holds a few counts of this clonotype. This rearrangement joins TRBV5-1 to TRBJ2-7; no firm D call. The CDR3 covers 13 residues. V lost 2 bases and J 0 bases, leaving 6 bases between the germline ends. Germline V CDR1 and CDR2: SGHRS, YFSETQ. CDR3 loop: CASSFRGSYEQYF. In DNA, the CDR3 is TGCGCCAGCAGCTTTCGTGGCTCCTACGAGCAGTACTTC.

This clonotype was observed many times. The V gene is TRBV15, the J gene TRBJ2-3; D uncertain. Between the trimmed V and J ends, which lost 0 bases and 5 bases, there was a span of 18 bases. Germline loops: CDR1 LNHNV, CDR2 YYDKDF (reference sequence). The CDR3 sequence is 17 residues long. CDR3 in amino acids: CATSRERTGLPVDTQYF. The CDR3 DNA sequence: TGTGCCACCAGCAGAGAAAGAACGGGCCTGCCGGTAGATACGCAGTATTTT.

This clonotype was seen only a few times. The chain combines TRBV25-1 with TRBJ1-1; perhaps TRBD1 as D (5 bases). The CDR3 has 13 amino acids. Deletions cut 5 bases from V and 7 bases from J, with 14 bases between. Germline V lookup: CDR1 MGHDK, CDR2 SYGVNS. This CDR3 reads CASSRTQGVEAFF. The DNA for the CDR3 is TGTGCCAGCAGTCGCACTCAGGGAGTTGAAGCTTTCTTT.

This clonotype was seen at least ten times. The CDR3 region has the DNA TGTGCCAGCAGCCCCGGGACAAGTCATCAGCCCCAGCATTTT. Amino acids: CASSPGTSHQPQHF. The chain joins TRBV7-2 to TRBJ1-5, with D perhaps TRBD1 (6 bases). CDR1 SGHTA and CDR2 FQGNSA come from the germline V gene. CDR3 length: 14 residues. With 5 bases removed from V and 5 bases from J, the gap between germline ends came to 13 bases.

This clonotype was seen repeatedly, ten times or more. The chain combines TRBV7-9 with TRBJ1-4; 11 positions match TRBD1. Trimming at V came to 8 bases and at J to 8 bases, leaving 7 bases not matched to a gene. The CDR3 is 14 amino acids. Germline assignment: CDR1 SEHNR and CDR2 FQNEAQ (reference sequence). The CDR3 nucleotides are TGTGCCAGCCGACGGACAGGGGGCCTAGAAAAACTGTTTTTT. It specifies CASRRTGGLEKLFF.

This clonotype appeared many times. The chain uses TRBV27 and TRBJ2-1; no firm D call. This CDR3 is built from 13 residues. The V end was cut by 4 bases, the J end by 4 bases, with 8 bases between. Germline values: CDR1 MNHEY, CDR2 SMNVEV (reference sequence). Here the CDR3 DNA reads TGTGCCAGCAGTTATGCTACTTACAATGAGCAGTTCTTC. Translating gives CASSYATYNEQFF.

Many counts were recorded for this clonotype. The rearrangement joins TRBV7-2 to TRBJ1-3, with D possibly matching TRBD1 (6 bases). Trimming pared 7 bases from V and 0 bases from J, leaving 16 bases between. Germline V gives CDR1 SGHTA, CDR2 FQGNSA. This CDR3 region has 16 residues. CDR3 nucleotides: TGTGCCAGCAACCTGGGGGGCAGCTCCTCTGGAAACACCATATATTTT. Its protein product is CASNLGGSSSGNTIYF.

This clonotype has ten or more counts. V usage is TRBV6-2 or TRBV6-3 and J usage is TRBJ1-2, with 9 positions matching TRBD1. Germline trimming cut 0 bases from V and 4 bases from J; bases unmatched to any gene: 6. The germline CDR1 and CDR2 sequences are MNHEY and SVGEGT. This CDR3 spans 16 amino acids. CDR3 in DNA: TGTGCCAGCAGTTACTCGAAGGGACAGGGAACCTATGGCTACACCTTC. Translation: CASSYSKGQGTYGYTF.

This clonotype was recorded at least ten times. The CDR3: CASSLSVNTGELFF. The CDR3 bases are TGTGCCAGCAGCTTAAGCGTTAACACCGGGGAGCTGTTTTTT. V gene TRBV7-2 combines with J gene TRBJ2-2, with D unresolved. This CDR3 has 14 residues. Germline loops: CDR1 SGHTA, CDR2 FQGNSA. V lost 2 bases to trimming and J lost 2 bases, with 6 bases between them.